This T cell receptor beta chain emerged from a study of cytomegalovirus exposure and HLA in healthy donors. Study results and limitations: TCR beta chains numbering approximately 150 were designated cytomegalovirus-associated. Using the classifier, cytomegalovirus status was reportedly diagnosed with high specificity and sensitivity.

60 Vbeta and 13 Jbeta primers were used in PCR. Sequenced by immunoSEQ multiplex PCR; TCRdb stores in-frame clones only, minus some. The sample lists 150,000 to 200,000 clones; around 84% were seen once. As for this clone: The antigen remains undetermined.

J was trimmed by 0 bases and V by 3 bases; bases with no gene match: 11. Germline V gene sequence: CDR1 MGHRA, CDR2 YSYEKL. The CDR3 consists of 18 residues. Sample: PBMCs. The clonotype was recovered from a man in his late teens or twenties in good health and CMV-seropositive. This rearrangement joins TRBV4-1 to TRBJ1-3, with TRBD1 matching 7 bases. CDR3 bases: TGCGCCAGCAGCCATGACGCAGGGGGAGCGGGCTCTGGAAACACCATATATTTT. Its protein is CASSHDAGGAGSGNTIYF.